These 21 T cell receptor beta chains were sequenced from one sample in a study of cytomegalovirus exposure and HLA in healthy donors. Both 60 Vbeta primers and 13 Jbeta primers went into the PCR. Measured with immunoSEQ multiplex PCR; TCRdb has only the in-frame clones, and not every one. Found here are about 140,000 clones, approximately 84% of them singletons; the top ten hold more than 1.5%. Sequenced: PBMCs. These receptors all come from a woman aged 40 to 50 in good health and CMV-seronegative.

The CDR3 spells CASSPAGNYGYTF. The CDR3 coding sequence is TGTGCCAGCAGCCCCGCGGGGAACTATGGCTACACCTTC. V and J are TRBV7-3 and TRBJ1-2; no clear D gene. The CDR3 totals 13 residues. Trimming pared 5 bases from V and 2 bases from J, leaving 9 bases between. In germline, CDR1 is SGHTA, CDR2 FQGTGA.

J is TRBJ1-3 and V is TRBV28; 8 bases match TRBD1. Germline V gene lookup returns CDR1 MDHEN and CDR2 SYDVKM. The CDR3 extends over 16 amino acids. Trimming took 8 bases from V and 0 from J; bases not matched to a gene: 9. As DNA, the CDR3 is TGTGCCAGCCACCTGACAGGGGACTACTCTGGAAACACCATATATTTT. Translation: CASHLTGDYSGNTIYF. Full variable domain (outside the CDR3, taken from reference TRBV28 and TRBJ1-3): DVKVTQSSRYLVKRTGEKVFLECVQDMDHENMFWYRQDPGLGLRLIYFSYDVKMKEKGDIPEGYSVSREKKERFSLILESASTNQTSMYLCASHLTGDYSGNTIYFGEGSWLTVV.

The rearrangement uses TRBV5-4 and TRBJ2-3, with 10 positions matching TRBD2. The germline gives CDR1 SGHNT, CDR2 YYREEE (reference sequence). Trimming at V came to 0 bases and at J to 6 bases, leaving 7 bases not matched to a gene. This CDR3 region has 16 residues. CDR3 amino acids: CASSLGLAGVGDTQYF. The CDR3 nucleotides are TGTGCCAGCAGCTTGGGCCTAGCGGGAGTAGGGGATACGCAGTATTTT.

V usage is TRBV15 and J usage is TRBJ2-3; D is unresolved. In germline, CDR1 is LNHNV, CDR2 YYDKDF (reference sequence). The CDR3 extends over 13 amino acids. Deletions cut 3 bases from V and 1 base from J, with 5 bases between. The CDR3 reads CATSSSGTDTQYF. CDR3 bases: TGTGCCACCAGCAGCTCCGGCACAGATACGCAGTATTTT.

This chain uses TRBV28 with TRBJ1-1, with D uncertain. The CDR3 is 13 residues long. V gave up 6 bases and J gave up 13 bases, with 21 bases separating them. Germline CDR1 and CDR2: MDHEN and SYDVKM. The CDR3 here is CASRPNQRGQGFF. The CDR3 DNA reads TGTGCCAGCAGACCCAACCAGAGAGGGCAAGGTTTCTTT.

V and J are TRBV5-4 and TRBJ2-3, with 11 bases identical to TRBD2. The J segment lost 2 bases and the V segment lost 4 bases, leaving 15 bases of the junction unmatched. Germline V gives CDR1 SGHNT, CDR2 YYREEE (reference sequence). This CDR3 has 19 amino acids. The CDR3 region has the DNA TGTGCCAGCAGCCCACCGGGACTAGCGGCTACAAAGCCCACAGATACGCAGTATTTT. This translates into CASSPPGLAATKPTDTQYF.

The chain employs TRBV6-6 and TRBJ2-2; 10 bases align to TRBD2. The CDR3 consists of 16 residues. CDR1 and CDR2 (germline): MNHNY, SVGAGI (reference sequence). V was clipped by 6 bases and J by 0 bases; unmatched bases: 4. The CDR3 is CASRPTSGANTGELFF. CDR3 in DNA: TGTGCCAGCAGACCCACTAGCGGGGCGAACACCGGGGAGCTGTTTTTT.

CDR3 loop: CASSLARGQGKETQYF. The CDR3, as DNA: TGTGCCAGCAGCTTAGCGAGGGGACAGGGAAAAGAGACCCAGTACTTC. The genes are TRBV7-8 and TRBJ2-5, with TRBD1 matching over 9 bases. This CDR3 comprises 16 residues. V trimming: 0 bases; J trimming: 3 bases; junction bases outside the gene matches: 5. The germline gives CDR1 SGHVS, CDR2 FQNEAQ.

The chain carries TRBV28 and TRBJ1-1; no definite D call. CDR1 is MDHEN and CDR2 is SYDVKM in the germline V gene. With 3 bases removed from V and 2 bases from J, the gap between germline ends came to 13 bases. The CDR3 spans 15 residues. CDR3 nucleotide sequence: TGTGCCAGCAGTTTTGGGGAGGGCACCAACACTGAAGCTTTCTTT. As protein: CASSFGEGTNTEAFF. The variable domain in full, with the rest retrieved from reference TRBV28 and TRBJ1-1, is DVKVTQSSRYLVKRTGEKVFLECVQDMDHENMFWYRQDPGLGLRLIYFSYDVKMKEKGDIPEGYSVSREKKERFSLILESASTNQTSMYLCASSFGEGTNTEAFFGQGTRLTVV.

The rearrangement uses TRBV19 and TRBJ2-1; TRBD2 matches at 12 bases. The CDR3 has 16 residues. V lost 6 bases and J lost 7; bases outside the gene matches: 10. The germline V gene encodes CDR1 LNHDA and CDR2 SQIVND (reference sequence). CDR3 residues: CASRPSTSGRWNEQFF. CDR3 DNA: TGTGCCAGTAGACCTTCGACTAGCGGGAGATGGAATGAGCAGTTCTTC.

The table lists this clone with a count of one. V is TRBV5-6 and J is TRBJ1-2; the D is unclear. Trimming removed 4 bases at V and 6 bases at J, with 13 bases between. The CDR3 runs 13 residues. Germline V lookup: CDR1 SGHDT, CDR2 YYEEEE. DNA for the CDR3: TGTGCCAGCAGCGTCGAATTACGGGATGGCTACACCTTC. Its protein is CASSVELRDGYTF. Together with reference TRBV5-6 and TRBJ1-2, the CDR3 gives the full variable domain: DAGVTQSPTHLIKTRGQQVTLRCSPKSGHDTVSWYQQALGQGPQFIFQYYEEEERQRGNFPDRFSGHQFPNYSSELNVNALLLGDSALYLCASSVELRDGYTFGSGTRLTVV.

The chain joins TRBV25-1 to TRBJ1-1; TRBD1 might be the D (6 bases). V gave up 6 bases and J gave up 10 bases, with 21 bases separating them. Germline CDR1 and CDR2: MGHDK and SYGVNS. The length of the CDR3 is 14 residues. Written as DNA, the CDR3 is TGTGCCAGCAGGGACAGACGTTCCCTCGTTAGAGCTTTCTTT. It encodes CASRDRRSLVRAFF.

The CDR3 coding sequence is TGTGCCAGCAGCGCGACTAGGAACACTTACGAGCAGTACTTC. Encoded protein: CASSATRNTYEQYF. The V gene is TRBV7-2, the J gene TRBJ2-7; maybe TRBD2 (6 bases). The germline V gene has CDR1 SGHTA and CDR2 FQGNSA. The CDR3 covers 14 residues. Trimming took 5 bases from V and 4 from J, leaving 15 bases between them.

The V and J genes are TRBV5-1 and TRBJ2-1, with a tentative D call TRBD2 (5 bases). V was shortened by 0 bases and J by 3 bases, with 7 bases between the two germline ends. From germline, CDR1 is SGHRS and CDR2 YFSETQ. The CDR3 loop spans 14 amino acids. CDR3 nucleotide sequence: TGCGCCAGCAGCTTGGGAGGACTCTACAATGAGCAGTTCTTC. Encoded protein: CASSLGGLYNEQFF.

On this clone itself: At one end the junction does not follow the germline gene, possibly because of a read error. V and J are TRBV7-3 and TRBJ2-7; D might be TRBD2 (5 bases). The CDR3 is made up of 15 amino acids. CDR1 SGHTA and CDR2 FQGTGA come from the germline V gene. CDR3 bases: TGTGCCAGCAGCCCCACCCGGGAAACAGCCTACGGGCAGTACTTC. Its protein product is CASSPTRETAYGQYF.

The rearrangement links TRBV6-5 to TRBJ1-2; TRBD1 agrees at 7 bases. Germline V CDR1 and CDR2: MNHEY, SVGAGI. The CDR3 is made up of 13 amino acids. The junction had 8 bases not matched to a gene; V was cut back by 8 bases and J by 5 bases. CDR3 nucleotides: TGTGCCAGCCGGACAGGCCTATTTTATGGCTACACCTTC. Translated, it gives CASRTGLFYGYTF.

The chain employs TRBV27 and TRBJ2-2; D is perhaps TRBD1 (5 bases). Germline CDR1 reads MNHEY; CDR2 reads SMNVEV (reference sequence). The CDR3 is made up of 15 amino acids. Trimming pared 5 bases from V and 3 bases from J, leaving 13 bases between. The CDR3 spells CASSLLQGHTGELFF. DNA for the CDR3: TGTGCCAGCAGTCTACTCCAGGGTCACACCGGGGAGCTGTTTTTT.

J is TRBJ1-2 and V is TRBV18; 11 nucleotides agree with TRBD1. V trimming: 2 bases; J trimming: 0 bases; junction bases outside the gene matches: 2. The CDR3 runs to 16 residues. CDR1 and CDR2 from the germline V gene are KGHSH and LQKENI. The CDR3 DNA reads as TGTGCCAGCTCACCAGGACAGGGGGCCTCTAACTATGGCTACACCTTC. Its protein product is CASSPGQGASNYGYTF.

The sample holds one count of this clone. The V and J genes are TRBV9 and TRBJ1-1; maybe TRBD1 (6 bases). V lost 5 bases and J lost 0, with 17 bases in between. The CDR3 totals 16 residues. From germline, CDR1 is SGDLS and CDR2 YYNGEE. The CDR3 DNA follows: TGTGCCAGCAGTCCCCTGTTGGACAGAATGAACACTGAAGCTTTCTTT. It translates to CASSPLLDRMNTEAFF. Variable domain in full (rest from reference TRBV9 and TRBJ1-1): DSGVTQTPKHLITATGQRVTLRCSPRSGDLSVYWYQQSLDQGLQFLIQYYNGEERAKGNILERFSAQQFPDLHSELNLSSLELGDSALYFCASSPLLDRMNTEAFFGQGTRLTVV.

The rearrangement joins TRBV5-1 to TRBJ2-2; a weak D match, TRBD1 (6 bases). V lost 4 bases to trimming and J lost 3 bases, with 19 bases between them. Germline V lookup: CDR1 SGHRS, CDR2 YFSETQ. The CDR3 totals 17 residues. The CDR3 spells CASSGAGATSYTGELFF. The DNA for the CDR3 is TGCGCCAGCAGCGGAGCAGGGGCGACTTCGTACACCGGGGAGCTGTTTTTT.

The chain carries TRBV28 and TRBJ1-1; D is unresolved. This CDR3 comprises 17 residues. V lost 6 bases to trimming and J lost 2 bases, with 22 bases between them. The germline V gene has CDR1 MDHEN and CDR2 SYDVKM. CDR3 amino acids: CASRIRGFVATNTEAFF. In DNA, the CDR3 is TGTGCCAGCAGAATCCGCGGGTTCGTAGCAACAAACACTGAAGCTTTCTTT.